This TCR beta chain stems from a study of post-analysis software for immune sequencing data. In its sample, this clonotype was seen a few times. The library was made from cDNA and included unique molecular identifiers. From the PCR reads, TCRdb called clonotypes with MiXCR, one entry per CDR3 protein. The sample holds more than 500,000 distinct CDR3 sequences; under 40% are singletons and the top ten take 4.5% to 7.5%. The source of this sequence is a girl between 2 and 17 years old with multiple sclerosis. Material: blood.

CDR3 region: CASSLEAGMNTEAFF. For the CDR3, the DNA is TGCGCCAGCAGCTTGGAGGCGGGAATGAACACTGAAGCTTTCTTT. The V call is TRBV5-1, the J call TRBJ1-1; no firm D call. CDR1 is SGHRS and CDR2 is YFSETQ in the germline V gene. The CDR3 totals 15 residues. Trimming shortened V by 0 bases and J by 0 bases, and 9 bases separated the two germline ends.